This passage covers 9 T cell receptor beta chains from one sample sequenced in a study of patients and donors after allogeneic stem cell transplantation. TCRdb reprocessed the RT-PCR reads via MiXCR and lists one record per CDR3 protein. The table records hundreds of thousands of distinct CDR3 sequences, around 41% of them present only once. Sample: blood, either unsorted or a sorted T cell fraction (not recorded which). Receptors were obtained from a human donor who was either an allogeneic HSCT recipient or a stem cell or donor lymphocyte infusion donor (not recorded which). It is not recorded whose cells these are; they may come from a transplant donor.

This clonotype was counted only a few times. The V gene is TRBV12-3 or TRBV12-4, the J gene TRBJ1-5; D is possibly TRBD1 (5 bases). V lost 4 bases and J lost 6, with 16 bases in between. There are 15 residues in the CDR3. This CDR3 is CASSSRRQGGQPQHF. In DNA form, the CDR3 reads TGTGCCAGCAGTTCTCGTCGCCAGGGCGGTCAGCCCCAGCATTTT.

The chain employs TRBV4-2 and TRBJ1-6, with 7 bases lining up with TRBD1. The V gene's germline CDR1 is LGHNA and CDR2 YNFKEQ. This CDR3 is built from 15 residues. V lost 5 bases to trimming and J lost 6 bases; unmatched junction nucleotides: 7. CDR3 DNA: TGTGCCAGCAGCGCGGGACAGAGACTTAATTCACCCCTCCACTTT. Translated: CASSAGQRLNSPLHF.

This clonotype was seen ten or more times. The CDR3 DNA reads as TGCAGTGCTCTAAGCCAGTGGCGGGGGGGCGTCAATGAGCAGTTCTTC. Amino acids: CSALSQWRGGVNEQFF. The chain links TRBV20-1 to TRBJ2-1; 9 bases are a match to TRBD2. The CDR3 has 16 amino acids. Looked up from germline, CDR1 is DFQATT and CDR2 is SNEGSKA (reference sequence). V lost 5 bases, J lost 6 bases, and 14 bases stayed unmatched.

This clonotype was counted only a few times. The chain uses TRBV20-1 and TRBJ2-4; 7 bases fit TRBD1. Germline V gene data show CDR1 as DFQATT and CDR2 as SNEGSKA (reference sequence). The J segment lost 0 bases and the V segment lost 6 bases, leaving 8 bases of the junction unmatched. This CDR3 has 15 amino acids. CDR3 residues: CSATGEILAKNIQYF. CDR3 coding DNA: TGCAGTGCAACAGGGGAAATACTAGCCAAAAACATTCAGTACTTC.

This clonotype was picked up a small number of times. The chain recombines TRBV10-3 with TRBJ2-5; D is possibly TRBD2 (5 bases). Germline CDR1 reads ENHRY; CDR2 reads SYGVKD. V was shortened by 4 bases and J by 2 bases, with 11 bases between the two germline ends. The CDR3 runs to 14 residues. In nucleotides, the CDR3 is TGTGCCATCAGTGTCACCCGGGGTCAAGAGACCCAGTACTTC. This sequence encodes CAISVTRGQETQYF.

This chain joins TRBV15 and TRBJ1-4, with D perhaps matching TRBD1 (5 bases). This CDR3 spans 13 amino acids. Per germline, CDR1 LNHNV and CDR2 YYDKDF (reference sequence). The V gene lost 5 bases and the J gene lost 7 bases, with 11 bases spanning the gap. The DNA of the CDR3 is TGTGCCACCAGCGATATGAGGGGTGAAAAACTGTTTTTT. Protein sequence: CATSDMRGEKLFF. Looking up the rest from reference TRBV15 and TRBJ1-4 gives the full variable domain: DAMVIQNPRYQVTQFGKPVTLSCSQTLNHNVMYWYQQKSSQAPKLLFHYYDKDFNNEADTPDNFQSRRPNTSFCFLDIRSPGLGDTAMYLCATSDMRGEKLFFGSGTQLSVL.

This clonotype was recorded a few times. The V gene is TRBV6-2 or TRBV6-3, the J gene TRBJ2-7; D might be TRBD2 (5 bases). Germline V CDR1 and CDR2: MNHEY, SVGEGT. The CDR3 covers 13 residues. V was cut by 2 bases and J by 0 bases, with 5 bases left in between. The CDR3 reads CASSYEGSYEQYF. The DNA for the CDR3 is TGTGCCAGCAGTTACGAGGGCTCCTACGAGCAGTACTTC.

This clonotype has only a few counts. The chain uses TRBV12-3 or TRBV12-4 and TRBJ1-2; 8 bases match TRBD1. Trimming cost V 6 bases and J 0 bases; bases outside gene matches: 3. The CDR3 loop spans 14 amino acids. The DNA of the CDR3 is TGTGCCAGCAGGGACAGGGCGGCTAACTATGGCTACACCTTC. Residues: CASRDRAANYGYTF.

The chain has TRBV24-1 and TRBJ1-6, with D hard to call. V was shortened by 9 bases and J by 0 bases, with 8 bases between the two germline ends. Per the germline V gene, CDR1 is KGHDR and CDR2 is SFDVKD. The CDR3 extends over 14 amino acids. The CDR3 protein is CATGESSYNSPLHF. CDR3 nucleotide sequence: TGTGCCACCGGGGAGAGCTCCTATAATTCACCCCTCCACTTT.